This TCR beta chain was found in a study of T-cell reconstitution after alpha-beta-depleted transplantation in children. The study, taken as a whole, reports: About two months after transplant, alpha-beta T cells reportedly came from several hundred expanded graft clones.

Germline CDR1 reads SNHLY; CDR2 reads FYNNEI. The CDR3 covers 15 residues. Trimming stripped 0 bases from V and 6 bases from J, with 12 bases between. Preparation of the TCRbeta library was carried out with unique molecular identifiers. TCRdb used MiXCR to reprocess the PCR reads, holding one entry per CDR3 protein. The table records a few hundred thousand distinct CDR3 sequences, roughly 13% of them present only once. Concerning this clonotype itself: Its antigen is unidentified. With a much larger clone just one base away, this may be a read error. Given the absence of the conserved phenylalanine or tryptophan at the CDR3 end, a read error is likely.

The chain recombines TRBV2 with TRBJ2-4; TRBD1 or TRBD2 may be the D gene (5 bases each). The TCR was taken from a male patient younger than 18 who had a stem cell transplant for acute myeloid leukemia, so the T cells may come from the graft donor. The material sequenced was PBMCs, mostly from graft donor cells, taken 360 days after TCRalphabeta/CD19-depleted stem cell transplant. The CDR3 protein is CASSEALRGRNIQYY. The CDR3 DNA sequence: TGTGCCAGCAGTGAAGCGCTACGGGGCAGAAACATTCAGTACTAC.